This T cell receptor (beta chain) was documented in a study of T cell repertoires in cytomegalovirus infection. Whole-study context: The public TCR beta signatures pointed to both CMV infection and matching HLA type. Study findings and constraints: CMV-specific HLA-C-restricted TCR beta clonotypes dominated the ex vivo response.

Trimming took 5 bases from V and 10 from J, leaving 21 bases between them. The CDR3 is made up of 15 amino acids. The germline V gene has CDR1 MNHEY and CDR2 SVGAGI. TCRdb recomputed calls from the reads with MiXCR, one row per CDR3 protein. The table has 750,000 to 900,000 distinct CDR3 sequences, around 29% seen once. Of note for this clonotype: Its antigen is unidentified.

Sequenced here: cultured CD8+ T cells from PBMCs, sampled from culture after CMV antigen stimulation. This sequence was found in a human donor in good health (CMV status not recorded). Some clones in this sample may be carry-over from other donors' samples. This chain uses TRBV6-5 with TRBJ2-1; the D gene could be TRBD1 or TRBD2 (5 bases each). The DNA of the CDR3 is TGTGCCAGCAGTCCATTCCGGGACCCTGTTTGGGAGCAGTTCTTC. The encoded protein is CASSPFRDPVWEQFF.